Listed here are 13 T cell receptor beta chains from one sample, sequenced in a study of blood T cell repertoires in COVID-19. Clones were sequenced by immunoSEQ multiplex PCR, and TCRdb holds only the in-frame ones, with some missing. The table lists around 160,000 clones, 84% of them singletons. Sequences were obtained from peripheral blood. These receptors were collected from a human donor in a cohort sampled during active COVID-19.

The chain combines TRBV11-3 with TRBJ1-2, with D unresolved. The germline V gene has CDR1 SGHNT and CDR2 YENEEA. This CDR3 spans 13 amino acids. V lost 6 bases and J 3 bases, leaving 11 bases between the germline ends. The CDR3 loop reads CASRMTPDYGYTF. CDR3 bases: TGTGCCAGCAGAATGACACCCGACTATGGCTACACCTTC.

The CDR3: CASSLTRNTEAFF. The CDR3 region has the DNA TGCGCCAGCAGCTTAACGAGGAACACTGAAGCTTTCTTT. The V and J genes are TRBV5-1 and TRBJ1-1; D ambiguous. The CDR3 totals 13 residues. Germline assignment: CDR1 SGHRS and CDR2 YFSETQ. Trimming took 2 bases from V and 1 from J, leaving 6 bases between them.

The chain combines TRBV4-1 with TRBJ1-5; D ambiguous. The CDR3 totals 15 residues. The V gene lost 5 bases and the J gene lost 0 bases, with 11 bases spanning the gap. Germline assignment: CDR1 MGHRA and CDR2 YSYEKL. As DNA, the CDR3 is TGCGCCAGCAGCGGAGCGGGTCTTAGCAATCAGCCCCAGCATTTT. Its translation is CASSGAGLSNQPQHF.

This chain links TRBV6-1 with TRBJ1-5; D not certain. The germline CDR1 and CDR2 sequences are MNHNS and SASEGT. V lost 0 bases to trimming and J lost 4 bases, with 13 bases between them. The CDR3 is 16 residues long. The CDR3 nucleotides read TGTGCCAGCAGTGAAGCGCTGTCTCTAAAGAATCAGCCCCAGCATTTT. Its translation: CASSEALSLKNQPQHF.

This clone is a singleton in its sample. The CDR3 sequence is CASSLTGTPLYTF. Here the CDR3 DNA reads TGTGCCAGCAGCCTGACCGGGACACCTCTCTACACCTTC. The rearrangement uses TRBV12-3 or TRBV12-4 and TRBJ1-2; possibly TRBD1 for D (6 bases). CDR3 length: 13 residues. V was clipped by 6 bases and J by 10 bases, with 18 bases between them.

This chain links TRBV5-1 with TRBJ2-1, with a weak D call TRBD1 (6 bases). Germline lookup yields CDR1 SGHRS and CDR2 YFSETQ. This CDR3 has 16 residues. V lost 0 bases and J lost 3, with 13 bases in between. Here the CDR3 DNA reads TGCGCCAGCAGCTTGGGGACAGAAAGGGGCTACAATGAGCAGTTCTTC. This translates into CASSLGTERGYNEQFF.

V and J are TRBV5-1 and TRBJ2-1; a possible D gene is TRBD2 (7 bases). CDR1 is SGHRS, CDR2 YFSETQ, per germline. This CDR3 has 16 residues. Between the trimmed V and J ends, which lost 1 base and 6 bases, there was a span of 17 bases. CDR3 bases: TGCGCCAGCAGCTTGAACGCGGGGGCCATGACCAATGAGCAGTTCTTC. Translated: CASSLNAGAMTNEQFF.

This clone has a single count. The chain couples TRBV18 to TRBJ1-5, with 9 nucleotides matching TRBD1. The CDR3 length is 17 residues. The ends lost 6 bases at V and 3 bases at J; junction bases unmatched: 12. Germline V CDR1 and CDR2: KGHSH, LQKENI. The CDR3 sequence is CASSLSGDRAYNQPQHF. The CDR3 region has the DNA TGTGCCAGCTCGCTTTCCGGGGACAGGGCCTACAATCAGCCCCAGCATTTT.

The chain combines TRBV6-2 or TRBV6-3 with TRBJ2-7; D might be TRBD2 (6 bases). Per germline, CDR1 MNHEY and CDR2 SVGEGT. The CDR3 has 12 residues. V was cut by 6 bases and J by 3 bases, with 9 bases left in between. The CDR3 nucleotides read TGTGCCAGCAGCCCCGGGAGCTACGAGCAGTACTTC. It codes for CASSPGSYEQYF.

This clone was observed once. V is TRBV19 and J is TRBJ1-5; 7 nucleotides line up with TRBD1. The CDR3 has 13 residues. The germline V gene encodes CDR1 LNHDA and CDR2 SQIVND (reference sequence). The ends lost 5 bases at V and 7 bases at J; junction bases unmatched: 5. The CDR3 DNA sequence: TGTGCCAGTAGTGTACAGGGGTACCAGCCCCAGCATTTT. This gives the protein CASSVQGYQPQHF.

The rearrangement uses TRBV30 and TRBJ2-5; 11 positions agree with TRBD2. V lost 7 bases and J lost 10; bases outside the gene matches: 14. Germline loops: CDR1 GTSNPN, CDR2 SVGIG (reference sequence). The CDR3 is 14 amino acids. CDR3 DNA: TGTGCCTCGAAGCTCACTAGCGGGGGCGGAGGCCAGTACTTC. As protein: CASKLTSGGGGQYF.

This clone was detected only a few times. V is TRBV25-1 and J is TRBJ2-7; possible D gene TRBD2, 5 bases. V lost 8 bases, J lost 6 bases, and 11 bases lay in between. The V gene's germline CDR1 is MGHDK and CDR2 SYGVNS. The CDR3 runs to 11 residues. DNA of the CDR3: TGTGCCAGCCGGCGAGAGGGCGAGCAGTACTTC. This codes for CASRREGEQYF.

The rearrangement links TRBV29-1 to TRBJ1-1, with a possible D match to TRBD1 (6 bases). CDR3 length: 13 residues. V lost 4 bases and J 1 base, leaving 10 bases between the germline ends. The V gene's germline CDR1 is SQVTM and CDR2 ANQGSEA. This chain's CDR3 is CSVATGRNTEAFF. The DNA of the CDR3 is TGCAGCGTTGCAACAGGGCGGAACACTGAAGCTTTCTTT.